Listed below are T cell receptor beta chains from one sample, sequenced in a study of Tregs in tolerant kidney transplant recipients. Sequenced by immunoSEQ multiplex PCR; TCRdb stores in-frame clones only, minus some. Among about 240,000 clones listed, roughly 80% were seen once. The specimen sequenced was CD4+ T cells from blood. The origin of the receptors is a human donor in good health. CDR3s include the opening cysteine and the closing phenylalanine or tryptophan. Fields, in order: J gene, D gene, clone size, V gene, CDR3 length, CDR3 protein, CDR3 DNA. The D gene is left open where the match is weak. Rows may omit the clone size; those that give it use once, few, many or a size class.

J gene: TRBJ1-1
D gene: -
clone size: -
V gene: TRBV5-1
CDR3 length: 14
CDR3 protein: CASSLDARNTEAFF
CDR3 DNA: TGCGCCAGCAGCTTGGACGCCAGGAACACTGAAGCTTTCTTT

J gene: TRBJ2-1
D gene: -
clone size: -
V gene: TRBV5-1
CDR3 length: 13
CDR3 protein: CASSLRLNNEQFF
CDR3 DNA: TGCGCCAGCAGCTTGAGACTGAACAATGAGCAGTTCTTC

J gene: TRBJ1-1
D gene: -
clone size: few
V gene: TRBV7-9
CDR3 length: 15
CDR3 protein: CASSQGLLRDTEAFF
CDR3 DNA: TGTGCCAGCAGCCAAGGACTTTTACGGGACACTGAAGCTTTCTTT

J gene: TRBJ2-2
D gene: TRBD2
clone size: -
V gene: TRBV7-9
CDR3 length: 19
CDR3 protein: CASSSIGLAGKKNTGELFF
CDR3 DNA: TGTGCCAGCAGCTCTATCGGACTAGCGGGAAAAAAAAACACCGGGGAGCTGTTTTTT

J gene: TRBJ2-5
D gene: TRBD1
clone size: -
V gene: TRBV15
CDR3 length: 15
CDR3 protein: CATSGAVDREETQYF
CDR3 DNA: TGTGCCACCAGCGGAGCTGTCGACAGGGAAGAGACCCAGTACTTC

J gene: TRBJ2-2
D gene: TRBD1
clone size: -
V gene: TRBV14
CDR3 length: 18
CDR3 protein: CASSHMTGSRSNTGELFF
CDR3 DNA: TGTGCCAGCAGCCATATGACAGGGTCACGGTCGAACACCGGGGAGCTGTTTTTT

J gene: TRBJ1-2
D gene: -
clone size: -
V gene: TRBV5-4
CDR3 length: 15
CDR3 protein: CASSSRDRGHYGYTF
CDR3 DNA: TGTGCCAGCAGTTCCCGGGACCGAGGGCACTATGGCTACACCTTC

J gene: TRBJ2-1
D gene: -
clone size: once
V gene: TRBV5-6
CDR3 length: 13
CDR3 protein: CASSLGFPNEQFF
CDR3 DNA: TGTGCCAGCAGCCTGGGTTTTCCAAATGAGCAGTTCTTC

J gene: TRBJ1-6
D gene: -
clone size: -
V gene: TRBV2
CDR3 length: 15
CDR3 protein: CASSEVGGDNSPLHF
CDR3 DNA: TGTGCCAGCAGTGAAGTCGGCGGAGATAATTCACCCCTCCACTTT

J gene: TRBJ1-5
D gene: -
clone size: -
V gene: TRBV6-1
CDR3 length: 17
CDR3 protein: CASSEAPYWGGNQPQHF
CDR3 DNA: TGTGCCAGCAGTGAAGCTCCTTATTGGGGTGGCAATCAGCCCCAGCATTTT

J gene: TRBJ2-2
D gene: TRBD2
clone size: -
V gene: TRBV5-6
CDR3 length: 17
CDR3 protein: CASSLAFAGANTGELFF
CDR3 DNA: TGTGCCAGCAGCTTGGCATTTGCGGGGGCGAACACCGGGGAGCTGTTTTTT

J gene: TRBJ2-5
D gene: TRBD2
clone size: few
V gene: TRBV7-2
CDR3 length: 15
CDR3 protein: CASSSSGGVQETQYF
CDR3 DNA: TGTGCCAGCAGCTCCAGCGGGGGGGTCCAAGAGACCCAGTACTTC

J gene: TRBJ2-6
D gene: -
clone size: few
V gene: TRBV21-1
CDR3 length: 19
CDR3 protein: CASINHIWVPLSGANVLTF
CDR3 DNA: TGTGCCAGCATCAACCATATATGGGTCCCCCTCTCTGGGGCCAACGTCCTGACTTTC

J gene: TRBJ2-3
D gene: TRBD2
clone size: once
V gene: TRBV18
CDR3 length: 16
CDR3 protein: CASSERLAGWEDTQYF
CDR3 DNA: TGTGCCAGCTCCGAGAGACTAGCGGGGTGGGAAGATACGCAGTATTTT

J gene: TRBJ1-4
D gene: -
clone size: -
V gene: TRBV30
CDR3 length: 14
CDR3 protein: CAWSVGPNREKLFF
CDR3 DNA: TGTGCCTGGAGTGTAGGTCCCAACCGGGAAAAACTGTTTTTT

J gene: TRBJ2-1
D gene: -
clone size: -
V gene: TRBV7-2
CDR3 length: 14
CDR3 protein: CASSSGASYNEQFF
CDR3 DNA: TGTGCCAGCAGCTCGGGGGCCTCCTACAATGAGCAGTTCTTC

J gene: TRBJ1-2
D gene: TRBD1
clone size: -
V gene: TRBV6-4
CDR3 length: 16
CDR3 protein: CASSDSGQATNYGYTF
CDR3 DNA: TGTGCCAGCAGTGACTCAGGACAGGCAACTAACTATGGCTACACCTTC

J gene: TRBJ2-2
D gene: -
clone size: few
V gene: TRBV27
CDR3 length: 15
CDR3 protein: CASRAGSPAAGELFF
CDR3 DNA: TGTGCCAGCAGGGCCGGGTCCCCGGCCGCCGGGGAGCTGTTTTTT

J gene: TRBJ2-7
D gene: -
clone size: -
V gene: TRBV6-6
CDR3 length: 12
CDR3 protein: CASRDFPYEQYF
CDR3 DNA: TGTGCCAGCCGGGACTTCCCATACGAGCAGTACTTC

J gene: TRBJ2-7
D gene: -
clone size: -
V gene: TRBV5-6
CDR3 length: 14
CDR3 protein: CASSLGYLGYEQYF
CDR3 DNA: TGTGCCAGCAGCTTGGGGTATTTAGGCTACGAGCAGTACTTC

J gene: TRBJ1-3
D gene: -
clone size: few
V gene: TRBV5-8
CDR3 length: 14
CDR3 protein: CASGGDRPGNTIYF
CDR3 DNA: TGTGCCAGCGGCGGCGACAGGCCTGGAAACACCATATATTTT

J gene: TRBJ1-2
D gene: TRBD1
clone size: -
V gene: TRBV5-1
CDR3 length: 15
CDR3 protein: CASSPETGASYGYTF
CDR3 DNA: TGCGCCAGCAGCCCGGAGACAGGGGCCTCCTATGGCTACACCTTC

J gene: TRBJ2-7
D gene: -
clone size: -
V gene: TRBV2
CDR3 length: 13
CDR3 protein: CATSPAWGNEQYF
CDR3 DNA: TGTGCCACAAGTCCTGCCTGGGGGAACGAGCAGTACTTC

J gene: TRBJ1-1
D gene: -
clone size: -
V gene: TRBV10-3
CDR3 length: 15
CDR3 protein: CAISDGRPPNTEAFF
CDR3 DNA: TGTGCCATCAGTGACGGACGGCCCCCGAACACTGAAGCTTTCTTT

J gene: TRBJ2-5
D gene: TRBD1
clone size: -
V gene: TRBV19
CDR3 length: 15
CDR3 protein: CASSIRGQGQETQYF
CDR3 DNA: TGTGCCAGTAGTATAAGGGGACAGGGACAGGAGACCCAGTACTTC

J gene: TRBJ1-1
D gene: -
clone size: -
V gene: TRBV7-5
CDR3 length: 12
CDR3 protein: CVTIRPFDWAFF
CDR3 DNA: TGTGTCACCATAAGGCCCTTCGACTGGGCTTTCTTT

J gene: TRBJ1-1
D gene: TRBD1
clone size: -
V gene: TRBV11-3
CDR3 length: 17
CDR3 protein: CASSLVYEGRGHTEAFF
CDR3 DNA: TGTGCCAGCAGCTTAGTATACGAGGGGAGGGGGCACACTGAAGCTTTCTTT

J gene: TRBJ1-2
D gene: -
clone size: -
V gene: TRBV6-1
CDR3 length: 15
CDR3 protein: CASNKDPVANYGYTF
CDR3 DNA: TGTGCCAGCAACAAGGACCCCGTAGCTAACTATGGCTACACCTTC

J gene: TRBJ2-1
D gene: -
clone size: -
V gene: TRBV14
CDR3 length: 13
CDR3 protein: CASSLYLAQEQFF
CDR3 DNA: TGTGCCAGCAGCCTCTATCTAGCGCAGGAGCAGTTCTTC

J gene: TRBJ2-3
D gene: TRBD2
clone size: -
V gene: TRBV6-1
CDR3 length: 17
CDR3 protein: CASSERTGGPSTDTQYF
CDR3 DNA: TGTGCCAGCAGTGAACGAACGGGAGGGCCGTCAACAGATACGCAGTATTTT

J gene: TRBJ1-4
D gene: TRBD1
clone size: -
V gene: TRBV7-3
CDR3 length: 19
CDR3 protein: CASSLEDGTGIGLGEKLFF
CDR3 DNA: TGTGCCAGCAGCTTAGAAGACGGGACAGGAATTGGGCTGGGGGAAAAACTGTTTTTT

J gene: TRBJ1-3
D gene: -
clone size: -
V gene: TRBV4-1
CDR3 length: 19
CDR3 protein: CASSLRGLKSGASGNTIYF
CDR3 DNA: TGCGCCAGCAGCCTAAGGGGTTTAAAGAGTGGGGCTTCTGGAAACACCATATATTTT